This T cell receptor beta chain is from a study of CXCR3-negative and CXCR3-positive naive CD8 T cells. General observations from the study: Naive CXCR3-negative cells resembled naive CXCR3-positive cells in TRBV-TRBJ usage; memory cells differed. Diversity proved comparably high across both naive subsets and much lower in memory CD8+ cells.

This CDR3 comprises 15 residues. The germline CDR1 and CDR2 sequences are MNHEY and SMNVEV (reference sequence). Researchers reported sorting every CD8+ T cell subset in triplicate, around 300,000 cells per sort. As for this clonotype: As yet, its antigen is unknown.

cDNA libraries for TRB were generated by 5' RACE incorporating UMI labels. TCRdb derives one entry per CDR3 protein from the 5' RACE reads, leaving out DNA. The clone table shows tens of thousands of distinct CDR3 sequences, with the ten largest holding over 12%. The sample consisted of memory CD8+ T cells from blood. V usage is TRBV27 and J usage is TRBJ1-2. This clonotype was obtained from a human donor in good health. Some clones in this sample may be carry-over from other donors' samples. Here the CDR3 reads CASSSLVGEVYGYTF.